This T cell receptor (beta chain) was identified during a study of T cell responses to AZD1222 COVID-19 vaccine. Broader study findings: The study sampled repertoires only after the peak T cell response. Spike-wide vaccine-associated CD4 TCRs dominated at 160-218 and 743-854. Close to half of all spike-specific TCRs reportedly target regions of the variants that are unmutated. White British ancestry dominated among donors, who included more females, and clonal diversity was possibly underestimated.

Some clones are missing from TCRdb's copy, which holds only in-frame ones; the method was immunoSEQ multiplex PCR. The sample shows about 140,000 clones, roughly 92% of them seen only once. There are 12 residues in the CDR3. Per the germline V gene, CDR1 is SGHVS and CDR2 is FQNEAQ. V was trimmed by 5 bases and J by 5 bases, leaving 6 bases between them. This clone was detected only a few times. Its antigen is currently unknown. The chain links TRBV7-8 to TRBJ2-2, with no clear D. The sequence was collected from an adult who received the AZD1222 COVID-19 vaccine. The sample in question was peripheral blood, obtained 28 days after the second AZD1222 dose. The CDR3 sequence is CASSRRTGELFF. CDR3 bases: TGTGCCAGCAGCCGACGGACCGGGGAGCTGTTTTTT.